This T cell receptor beta chain derives from a study of T-cell memory formation after mild COVID-19. Findings and limits, study-wide: Clones that shrank (day 15 to 85) were balanced CD4/CD8, whereas later expanders leaned CD4+. Contracting CD4+ clones sat mainly in CM and EM; CD8+ in EMRA. Proof of SARS-CoV-2 specificity was absent for the second-wave clones that crested on day 37.

As to this clonotype: Its cognate antigen is unknown.

TCRdb reprocessed the 5' RACE reads with MiXCR, giving one entry per CDR3 protein. The table has 350,000 to 550,000 distinct CDR3 sequences, over 15% seen once. The CDR3 extends over 14 amino acids. V was cut by 4 bases and J by 4 bases, with 11 bases left in between. Germline V gene data show CDR1 as MRHNA and CDR2 as SNTAGT. The chain uses TRBV6-4 and TRBJ1-5; D remains ambiguous. This sequence was found in a man aged 18 to 35 who had mild COVID-19 (a few samples of this study predate the infection). Cell type and time point are not known. Sequenced input: PBMCs or a T cell subset sorted from them (not recorded which). CDR3 loop: CASSAQPQNQPQHF. For the CDR3, the DNA is TGTGCCAGCAGTGCACAGCCTCAGAATCAGCCCCAGCATTTT.